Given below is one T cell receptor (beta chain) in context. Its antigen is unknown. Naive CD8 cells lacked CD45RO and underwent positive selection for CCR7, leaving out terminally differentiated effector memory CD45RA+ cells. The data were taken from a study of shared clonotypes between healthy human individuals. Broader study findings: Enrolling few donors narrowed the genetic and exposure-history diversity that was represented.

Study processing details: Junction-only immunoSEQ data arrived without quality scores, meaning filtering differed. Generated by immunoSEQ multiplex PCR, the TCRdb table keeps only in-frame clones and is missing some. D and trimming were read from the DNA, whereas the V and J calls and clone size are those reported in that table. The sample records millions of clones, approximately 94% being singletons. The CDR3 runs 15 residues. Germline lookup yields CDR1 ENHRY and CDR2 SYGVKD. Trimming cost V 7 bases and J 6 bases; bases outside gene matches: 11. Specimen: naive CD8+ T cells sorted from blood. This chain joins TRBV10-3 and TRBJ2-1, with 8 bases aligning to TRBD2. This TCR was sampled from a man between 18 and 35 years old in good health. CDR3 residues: CAITPGTSPTNEQFF. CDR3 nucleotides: TGTGCCATCACCCCCGGGACTAGTCCTACCAATGAGCAGTTCTTC.